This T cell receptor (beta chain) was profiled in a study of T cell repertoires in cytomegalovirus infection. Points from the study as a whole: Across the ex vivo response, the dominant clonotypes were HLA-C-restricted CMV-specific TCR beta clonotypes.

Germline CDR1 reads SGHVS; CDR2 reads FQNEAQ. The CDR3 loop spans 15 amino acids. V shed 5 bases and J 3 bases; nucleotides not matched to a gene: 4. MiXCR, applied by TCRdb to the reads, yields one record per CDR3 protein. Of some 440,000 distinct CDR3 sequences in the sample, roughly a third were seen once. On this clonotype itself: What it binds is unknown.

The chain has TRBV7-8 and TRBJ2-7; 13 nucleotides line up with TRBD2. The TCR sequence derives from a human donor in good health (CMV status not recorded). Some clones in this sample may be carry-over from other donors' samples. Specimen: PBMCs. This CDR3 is CASSPRTSGGYEQYF. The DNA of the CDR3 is TGTGCCAGCAGCCCCAGGACTAGCGGGGGCTACGAGCAGTACTTC.